These T cell receptor beta chains were read from a single sample in a study of cytomegalovirus exposure and HLA in healthy donors. The assay was immunoSEQ multiplex PCR, and TCRdb's table has in-frame clones only and misses some. The sample has over 150,000 clones, approximately 72% seen once. Sequencing used PBMCs. The receptors come from a man between 18 and 29 years old in good health and CMV-seronegative. Both conserved end residues are trimmed from each CDR3.

J: TRBJ2-1
V: TRBV5-4
CDR3: ASSSTGTYNEQF

J: TRBJ2-2
V: TRBV5-5
CDR3: ASSSNRQDTGELF

J: TRBJ1-1
V: TRBV6-1
CDR3: ASRRRGDTEAF

J: TRBJ2-4
V: TRBV13
CDR3: ASSFRDSKNSQY

J: TRBJ2-7
V: TRBV5-1
CDR3: ASSLGQGFNYEQY

J: TRBJ2-2
V: TRBV6-4
CDR3: ASSERLAGGTGELF

J: TRBJ1-1
V: TRBV6-5
CDR3: ASSYMGSTEAF

J: TRBJ1-1
V: TRBV6-5
CDR3: ASSQGLGTEAF

J: TRBJ1-2
V: TRBV4-3
CDR3: ASSRNWFVQTGADYGYT

J: TRBJ1-1
V: TRBV25-1
CDR3: ASSRIRGVAF

J: TRBJ1-2
V: TRBV30
CDR3: AWIRTGGLYGYT

J: TRBJ2-1
V: TRBV27
CDR3: ASSSDRGYNEQF

J: TRBJ1-2
V: TRBV4-3
CDR3: ASSQDGGGVHYGYT

J: TRBJ1-1
V: TRBV11-2
CDR3: ASSPLRGLNTEAF

J: TRBJ1-6
V: TRBV4-1
CDR3: ASSQHRTENNSPLH

J: TRBJ2-1
V: TRBV4-3
CDR3: ASSQGQESNEQF

J: TRBJ2-7
V: TRBV19
CDR3: ASSIPGQGKYEQY

J: TRBJ1-5
V: TRBV6-5
CDR3: ASSTNRGNQPQH

J: TRBJ1-5
V: TRBV18
CDR3: ASSPLQGAEPQH

J: TRBJ1-5
V: TRBV7-8
CDR3: ASSPVRGMGNQPQH

J: TRBJ1-1
V: TRBV5-5
CDR3: ASSFGSLAF

J: TRBJ2-1
V: TRBV2
CDR3: ASSEVLVGVEQF

J: TRBJ1-3
V: TRBV5-4
CDR3: ASSSGTEDYSGNTIY

J: TRBJ2-3
V: TRBV10-1
CDR3: ASSGPVRDTQY

J: TRBJ2-5
V: TRBV4-1
CDR3: ASSQGQGVGETQY

J: TRBJ1-3
V: TRBV27
CDR3: ASSSLGTGNTIY

J: TRBJ2-3
V: TRBV14
CDR3: ASSPHPGGASTDTQY

J: TRBJ1-2
V: TRBV27
CDR3: ASSYFQGALYGYT